Described below is a single T cell receptor (beta chain) sequence and its context. The antigen remains undetermined. The second PCR ran about 6 to 11 cycles with a sample-barcoded 5' primer and J-beta primers. MiXCR, applied by TCRdb to the 5' RACE reads, yields one record per CDR3 protein. The repertoire holds over 600,000 distinct CDR3 sequences, with around 21% as singletons. V lost 1 base and J 0 bases, leaving 13 bases between the germline ends. Per the germline V gene, CDR1 is DFQATT and CDR2 is SNEGSKA (reference sequence). The CDR3 loop spans 16 amino acids. This specimen comes from a study of blood T cells in healthy people across ages. General study points: Among long-lived donors, naive CD4+ cells were more numerous and diversity higher than in aged donors.

Material: blood. The chain is built from TRBV20-1 and TRBJ2-1, with D possibly being TRBD2 (5 bases). The sequence was collected from a man between 65 and 85 years old in good health. The CDR3 bases are TGCAGTGCTAGAGTAGACTTTGGGAGCTCCTACAATGAGCAGTTCTTC. Its translation: CSARVDFGSSYNEQFF.